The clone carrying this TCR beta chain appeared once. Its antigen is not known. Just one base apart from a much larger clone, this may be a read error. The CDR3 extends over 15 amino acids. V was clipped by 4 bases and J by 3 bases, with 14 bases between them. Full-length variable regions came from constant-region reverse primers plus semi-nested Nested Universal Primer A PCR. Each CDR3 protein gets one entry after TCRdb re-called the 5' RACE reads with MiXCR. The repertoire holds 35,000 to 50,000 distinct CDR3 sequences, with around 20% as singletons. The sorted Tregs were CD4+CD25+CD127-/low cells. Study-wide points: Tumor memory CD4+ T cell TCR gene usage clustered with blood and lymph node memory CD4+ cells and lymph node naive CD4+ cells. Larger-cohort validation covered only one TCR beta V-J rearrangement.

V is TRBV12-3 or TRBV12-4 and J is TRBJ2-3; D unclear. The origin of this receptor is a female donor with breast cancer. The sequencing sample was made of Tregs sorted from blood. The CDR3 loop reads CASSSPGSETDTQYF. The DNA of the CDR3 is TGTGCCAGCAGTTCACCGGGCAGCGAGACAGATACGCAGTATTTT.